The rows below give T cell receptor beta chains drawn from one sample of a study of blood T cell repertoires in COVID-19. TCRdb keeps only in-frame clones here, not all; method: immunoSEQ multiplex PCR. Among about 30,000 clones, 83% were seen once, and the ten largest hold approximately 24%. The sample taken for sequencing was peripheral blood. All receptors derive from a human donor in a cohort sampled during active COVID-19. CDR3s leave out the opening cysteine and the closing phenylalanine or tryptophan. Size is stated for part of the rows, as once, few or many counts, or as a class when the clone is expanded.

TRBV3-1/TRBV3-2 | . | ASSQDGGRRGQY
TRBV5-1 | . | ASSWVTGDEAF
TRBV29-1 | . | SIRTKGYNYGYT
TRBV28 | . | ASSSQREGSYNEQF
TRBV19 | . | ASSTRQGLSGYT
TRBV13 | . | ASSLGVAESYNEQF
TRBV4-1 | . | ASSQDWTESNSPLH
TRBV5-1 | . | ASSLGGPSSTDTQY
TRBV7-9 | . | ASSLGAQGGDEQF
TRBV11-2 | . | ASSLGGNQETQY
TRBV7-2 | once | ASSLGDSSNEKLF
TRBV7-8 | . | ASSRVIIGGSLEDTQY
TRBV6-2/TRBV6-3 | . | ASSSTTWGGSRETQY
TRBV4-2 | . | ASSQGWDTFTGELF
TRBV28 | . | ASSLPQRTGRGGYT
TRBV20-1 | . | SASRGGRGNEQF
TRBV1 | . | TSSRNRLVSSSVGSYNSPLH
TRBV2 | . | ASSATSTGELF
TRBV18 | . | ASSPVQETQY